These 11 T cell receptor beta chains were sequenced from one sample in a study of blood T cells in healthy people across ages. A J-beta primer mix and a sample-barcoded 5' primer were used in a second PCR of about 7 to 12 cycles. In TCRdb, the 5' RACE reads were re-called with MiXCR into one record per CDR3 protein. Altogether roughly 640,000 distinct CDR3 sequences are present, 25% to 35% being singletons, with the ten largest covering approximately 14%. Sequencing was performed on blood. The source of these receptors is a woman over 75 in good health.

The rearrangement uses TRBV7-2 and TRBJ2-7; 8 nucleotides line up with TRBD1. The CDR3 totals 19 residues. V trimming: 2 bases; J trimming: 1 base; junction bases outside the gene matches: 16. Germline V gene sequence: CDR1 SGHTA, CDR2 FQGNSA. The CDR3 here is CASSLRPRGQAGESYEQYF. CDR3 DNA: TGTGCCAGCAGCTTACGGCCCAGGGGGCAAGCTGGGGAGTCCTACGAGCAGTACTTC.

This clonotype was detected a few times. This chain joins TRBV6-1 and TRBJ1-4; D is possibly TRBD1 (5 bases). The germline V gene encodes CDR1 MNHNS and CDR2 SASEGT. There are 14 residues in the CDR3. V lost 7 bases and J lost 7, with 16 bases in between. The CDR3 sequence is CASIVEGLTEKLFF. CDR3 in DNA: TGTGCCAGCATAGTGGAGGGGCTTACTGAAAAACTGTTTTTT.

This chain's CDR3 is CAWDGGGGTEAFF. The DNA for the CDR3 is TGTGCCTGGGACGGCGGGGGTGGGACTGAAGCTTTCTTT. This rearrangement joins TRBV30 to TRBJ1-1, with D possibly TRBD1 on 5 matching bases. V lost 5 bases to trimming and J lost 5 bases, with 15 bases between them. The germline gives CDR1 GTSNPN, CDR2 SVGIG (reference sequence). CDR3 size: 13 residues.

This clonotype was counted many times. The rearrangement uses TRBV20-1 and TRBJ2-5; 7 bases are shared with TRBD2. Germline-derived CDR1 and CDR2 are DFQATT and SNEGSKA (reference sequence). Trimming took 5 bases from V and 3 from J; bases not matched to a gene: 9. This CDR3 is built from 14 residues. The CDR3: CSAQKGGSEETQYF. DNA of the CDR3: TGCAGTGCTCAGAAGGGAGGGTCTGAAGAGACCCAGTACTTC.

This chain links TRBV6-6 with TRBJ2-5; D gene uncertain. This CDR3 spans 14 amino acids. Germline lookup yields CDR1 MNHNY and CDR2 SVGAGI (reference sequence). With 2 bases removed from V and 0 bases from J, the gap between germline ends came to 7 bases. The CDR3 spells CASSYGSHQETQYF. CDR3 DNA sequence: TGTGCCAGCAGTTACGGCAGCCACCAAGAGACCCAGTACTTC.

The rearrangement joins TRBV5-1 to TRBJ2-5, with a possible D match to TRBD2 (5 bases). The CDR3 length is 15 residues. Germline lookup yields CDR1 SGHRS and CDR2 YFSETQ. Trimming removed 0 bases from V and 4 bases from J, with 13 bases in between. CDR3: CASSLDGSEGETQYF. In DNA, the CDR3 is TGCGCCAGCAGCTTGGACGGAAGTGAGGGAGAGACCCAGTACTTC.

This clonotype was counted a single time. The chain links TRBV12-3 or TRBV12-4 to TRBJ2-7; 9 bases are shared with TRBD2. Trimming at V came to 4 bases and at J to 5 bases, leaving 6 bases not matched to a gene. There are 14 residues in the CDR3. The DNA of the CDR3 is TGTGCCAGCAGTTCCCTAGCGGGACTCCACGAGCAGTACTTC. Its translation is CASSSLAGLHEQYF.

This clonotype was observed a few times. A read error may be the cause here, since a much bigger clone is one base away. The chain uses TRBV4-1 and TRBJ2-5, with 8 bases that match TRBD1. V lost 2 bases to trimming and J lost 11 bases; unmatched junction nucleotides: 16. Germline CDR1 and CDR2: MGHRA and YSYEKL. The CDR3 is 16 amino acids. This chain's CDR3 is CASSQRGQGRQYEQYF. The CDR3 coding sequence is TGCGCCAGCAGCCAACGAGGACAGGGCCGACAATATGAGCAGTACTTC.

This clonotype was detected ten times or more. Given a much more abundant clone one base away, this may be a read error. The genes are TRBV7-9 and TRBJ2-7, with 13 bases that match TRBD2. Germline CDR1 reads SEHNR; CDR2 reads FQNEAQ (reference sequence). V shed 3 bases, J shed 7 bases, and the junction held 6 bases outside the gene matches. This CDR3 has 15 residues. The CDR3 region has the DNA TGTGCCAGCAGCTTGCCGGGACTAGCGGGGAATGAGCAGTACTTC. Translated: CASSLPGLAGNEQYF. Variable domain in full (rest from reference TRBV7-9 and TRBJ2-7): DTGVSQNPRHKITKRGQNVTFRCDPISEHNRLYWYRQTLGQGPEFLTYFQNEAQLEKSRLLSDRFSAERPKGSFSTLEIQRTEQGDSAMYLCASSLPGLAGNEQYFGPGTRLTVT.

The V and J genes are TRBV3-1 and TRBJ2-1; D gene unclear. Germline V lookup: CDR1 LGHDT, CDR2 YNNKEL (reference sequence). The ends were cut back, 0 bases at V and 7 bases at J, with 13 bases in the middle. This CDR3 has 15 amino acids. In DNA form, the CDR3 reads TGTGCCAGCAGCCAAGATCATAAACGGATAAATGAGCAGTTCTTC. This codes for CASSQDHKRINEQFF.

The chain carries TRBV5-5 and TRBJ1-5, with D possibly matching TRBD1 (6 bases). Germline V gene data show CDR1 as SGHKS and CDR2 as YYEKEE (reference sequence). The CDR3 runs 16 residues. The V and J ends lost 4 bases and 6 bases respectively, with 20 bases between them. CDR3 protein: CASSHGGRGGVQPQHF. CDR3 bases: TGTGCCAGCAGCCATGGGGGCAGGGGAGGCGTTCAGCCCCAGCATTTT.